The clone carrying this T cell receptor beta chain was seen only a few times. Antigen unknown. This sample was taken from a study of T cells after yellow fever vaccination. About the research overall: SMART-Seq v4 Ultra Low Input prepared the low-cell-number fractions.

TCRdb itself ran the 5' RACE reads through MiXCR, one entry per CDR3 protein. Here the sample spans fewer than 350,000 distinct CDR3 sequences, 3.6% being singletons. General study points: The secondary response was weaker, and its peak arrived faster, on day 5 versus 15. Clonotype sharing between CD4 and CD8 compartments was small.

The CDR3 has 14 amino acids. Trimming took off 5 bases at V and 0 bases at J, with 7 bases between the two ends. Germline CDR1 and CDR2: KGHDR and SFDVKD. This rearrangement joins TRBV24-1 to TRBJ2-1; D ambiguous. Sample: PBMCs, taken on the day of the yellow fever booster vaccination. This receptor was identified in a man between 18 and 29 years old who received the YFV17D yellow fever vaccine. The DNA for the CDR3 is TGTGCCACCAGTGGGGTTAGCTCCTACAATGAGCAGTTCTTC. It is translated as CATSGVSSYNEQFF.